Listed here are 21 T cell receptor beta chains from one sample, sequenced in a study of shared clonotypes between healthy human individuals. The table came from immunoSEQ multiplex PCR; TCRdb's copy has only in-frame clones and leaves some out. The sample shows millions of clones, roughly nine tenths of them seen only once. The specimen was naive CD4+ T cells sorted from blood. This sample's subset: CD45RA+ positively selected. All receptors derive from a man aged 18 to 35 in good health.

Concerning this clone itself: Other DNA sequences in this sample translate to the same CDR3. The CDR3 DNA sequence: TGCAGCGTTGGGGGACAGGGAAACACCGGGGAGCTGTTTTTT. Translating it yields CSVGGQGNTGELFF. The V gene is TRBV29-1, the J gene TRBJ2-2, with TRBD1 matching 9 bases. CDR1 is SQVTM, CDR2 ANQGSEA, per germline. J gave up 2 bases and V 4 bases, and 2 bases lay outside the gene matches. CDR3 size: 14 residues.

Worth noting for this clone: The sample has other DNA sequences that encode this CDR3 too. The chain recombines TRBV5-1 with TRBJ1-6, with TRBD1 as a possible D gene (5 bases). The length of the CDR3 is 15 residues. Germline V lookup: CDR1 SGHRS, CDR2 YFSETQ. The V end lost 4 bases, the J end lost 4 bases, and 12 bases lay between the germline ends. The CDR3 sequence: CASSLGTVYNSPLHF. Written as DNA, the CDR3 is TGCGCCAGCAGCCTAGGGACGGTTTATAATTCACCCCTCCACTTT.

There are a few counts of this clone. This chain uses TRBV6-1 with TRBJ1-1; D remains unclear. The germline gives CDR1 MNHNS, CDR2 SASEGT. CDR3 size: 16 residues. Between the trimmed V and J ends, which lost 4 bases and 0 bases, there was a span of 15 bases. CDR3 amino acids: CASSARSRGMNTEAFF. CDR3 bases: TGTGCCAGCAGTGCCAGGTCCCGCGGGATGAACACTGAAGCTTTCTTT.

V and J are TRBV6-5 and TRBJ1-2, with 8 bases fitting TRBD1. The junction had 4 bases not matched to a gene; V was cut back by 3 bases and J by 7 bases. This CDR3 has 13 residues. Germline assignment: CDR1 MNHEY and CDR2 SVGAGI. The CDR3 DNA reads TGTGCCAGCAGTTATCAGGGGGCGAGTGGCTACACCTTC. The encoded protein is CASSYQGASGYTF.

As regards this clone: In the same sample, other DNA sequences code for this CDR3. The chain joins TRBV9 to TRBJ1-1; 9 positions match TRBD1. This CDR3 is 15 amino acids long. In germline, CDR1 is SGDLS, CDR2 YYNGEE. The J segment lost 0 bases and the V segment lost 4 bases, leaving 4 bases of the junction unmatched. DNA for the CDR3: TGTGCCAGCAGCCCCCGACAGGGGGTGAACACTGAAGCTTTCTTT. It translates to CASSPRQGVNTEAFF. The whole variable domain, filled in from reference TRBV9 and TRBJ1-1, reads DSGVTQTPKHLITATGQRVTLRCSPRSGDLSVYWYQQSLDQGLQFLIQYYNGEERAKGNILERFSAQQFPDLHSELNLSSLELGDSALYFCASSPRQGVNTEAFFGQGTRLTVV.

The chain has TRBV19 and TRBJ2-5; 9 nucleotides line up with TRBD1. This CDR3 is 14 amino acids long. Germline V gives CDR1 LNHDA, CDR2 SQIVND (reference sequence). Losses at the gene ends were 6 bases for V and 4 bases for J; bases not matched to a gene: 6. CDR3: CASSYPGQGETQYF. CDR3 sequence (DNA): TGTGCCAGTAGCTACCCGGGACAGGGAGAGACCCAGTACTTC.

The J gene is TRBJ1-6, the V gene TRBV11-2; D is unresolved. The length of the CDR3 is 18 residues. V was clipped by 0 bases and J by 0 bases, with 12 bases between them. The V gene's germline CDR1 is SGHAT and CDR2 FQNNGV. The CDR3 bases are TGTGCCAGCAGCTTAGATCATCGTGGGTTCTCCTATAATTCACCCCTCCACTTT. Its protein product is CASSLDHRGFSYNSPLHF.

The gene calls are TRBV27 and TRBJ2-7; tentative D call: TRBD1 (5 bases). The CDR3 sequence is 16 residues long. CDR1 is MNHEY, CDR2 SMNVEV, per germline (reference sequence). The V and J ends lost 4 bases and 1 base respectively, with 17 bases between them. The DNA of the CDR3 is TGTGCCAGCAGTTCCCTTCGCCAGGGCAATTCCTACGAGCAGTACTTC. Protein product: CASSSLRQGNSYEQYF.

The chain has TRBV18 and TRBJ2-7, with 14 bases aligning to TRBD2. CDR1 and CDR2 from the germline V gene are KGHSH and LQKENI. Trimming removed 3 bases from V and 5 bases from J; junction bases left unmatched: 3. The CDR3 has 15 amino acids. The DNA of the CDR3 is TGTGCCAGCTCACCGCCGGGACTAGCGGGAGACGAGCAGTACTTC. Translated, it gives CASSPPGLAGDEQYF.

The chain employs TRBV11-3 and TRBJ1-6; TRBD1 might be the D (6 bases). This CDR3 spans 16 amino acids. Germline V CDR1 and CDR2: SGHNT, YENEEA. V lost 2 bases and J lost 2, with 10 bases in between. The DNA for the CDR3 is TGTGCCAGCAGCTTAAGGGGGAAGACCTATAATTCACCCCTCCACTTT. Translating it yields CASSLRGKTYNSPLHF. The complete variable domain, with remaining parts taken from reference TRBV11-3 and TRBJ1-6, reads EAGVVQSPRYKIIEKKQPVAFWCNPISGHNTLYWYLQNLGQGPELLIRYENEEAVDDSQLPKDRFSAERLKGVDSTLKIQPAELGDSAVYLCASSLRGKTYNSPLHFGNGTRLTVT.

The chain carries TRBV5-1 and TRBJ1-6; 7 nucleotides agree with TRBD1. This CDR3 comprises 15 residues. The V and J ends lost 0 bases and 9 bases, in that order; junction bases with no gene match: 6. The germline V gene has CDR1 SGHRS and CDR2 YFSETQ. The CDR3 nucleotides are TGCGCCAGCAGCTTGGATGGCAGGGGGGGTTCACCCCTCCACTTT. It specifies CASSLDGRGGSPLHF.

Here the CDR3 reads CASSSLPQQFF. The CDR3 bases are TGTGCCAGCAGCTCCCTTCCTCAGCAGTTCTTC. This chain links TRBV7-9 with TRBJ2-1; D is ambiguous. Trimming cost V 4 bases and J 11 bases, with 9 bases left between them. This CDR3 region has 11 residues. In germline, CDR1 is SEHNR, CDR2 FQNEAQ (reference sequence).

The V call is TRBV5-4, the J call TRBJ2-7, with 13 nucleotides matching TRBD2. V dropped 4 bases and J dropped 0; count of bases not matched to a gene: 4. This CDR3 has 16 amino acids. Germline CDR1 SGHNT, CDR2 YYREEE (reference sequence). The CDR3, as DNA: TGTGCCAGCAGCGTCGGACTAGCGGGGGCCTCCTACGAGCAGTACTTC. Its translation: CASSVGLAGASYEQYF.

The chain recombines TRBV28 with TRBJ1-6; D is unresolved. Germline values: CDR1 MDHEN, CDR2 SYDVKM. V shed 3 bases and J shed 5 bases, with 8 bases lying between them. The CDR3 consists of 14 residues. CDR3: CASSFPPNNSPLHF. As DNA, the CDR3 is TGTGCCAGCAGTTTTCCGCCCAATAATTCACCCCTCCACTTT.

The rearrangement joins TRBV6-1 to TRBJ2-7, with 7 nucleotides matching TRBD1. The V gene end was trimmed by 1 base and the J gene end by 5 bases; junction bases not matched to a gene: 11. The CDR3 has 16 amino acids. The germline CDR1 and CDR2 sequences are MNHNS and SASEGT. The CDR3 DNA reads TGTGCCAGCAGTGAAGGGCTTCACAGGGGATTTGACGAGCAGTACTTC. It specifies CASSEGLHRGFDEQYF.

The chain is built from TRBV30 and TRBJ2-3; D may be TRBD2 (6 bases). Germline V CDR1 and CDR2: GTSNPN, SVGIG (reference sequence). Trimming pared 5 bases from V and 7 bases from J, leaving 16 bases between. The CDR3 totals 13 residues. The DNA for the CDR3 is TGTGCCTGGGGAGACGGAGGGCCCAATACGCAGTATTTT. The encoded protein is CAWGDGGPNTQYF.

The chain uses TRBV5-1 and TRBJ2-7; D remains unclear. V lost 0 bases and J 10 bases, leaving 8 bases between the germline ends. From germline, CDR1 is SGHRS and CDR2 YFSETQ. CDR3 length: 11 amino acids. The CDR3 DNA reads TGCGCCAGCAGCTTGGATACCCGCCAGTACTTC. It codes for CASSLDTRQYF.

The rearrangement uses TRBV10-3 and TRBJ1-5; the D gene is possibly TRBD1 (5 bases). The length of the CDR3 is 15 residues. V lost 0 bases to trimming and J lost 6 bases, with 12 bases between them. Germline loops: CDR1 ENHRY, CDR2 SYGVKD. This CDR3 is CAISESNRGTQPQHF. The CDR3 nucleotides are TGTGCCATCAGTGAGTCGAATCGGGGGACTCAGCCCCAGCATTTT.

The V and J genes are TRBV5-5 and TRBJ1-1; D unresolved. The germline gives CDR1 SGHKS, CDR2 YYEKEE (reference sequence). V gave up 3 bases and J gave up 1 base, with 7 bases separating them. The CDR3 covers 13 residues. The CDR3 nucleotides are TGTGCCAGCAGCTGGGTCGAGAACACTGAAGCTTTCTTT. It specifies CASSWVENTEAFF.

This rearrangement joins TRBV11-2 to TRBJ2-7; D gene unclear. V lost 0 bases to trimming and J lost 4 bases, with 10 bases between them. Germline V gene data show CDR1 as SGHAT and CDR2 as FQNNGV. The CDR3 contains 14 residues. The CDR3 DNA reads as TGTGCCAGCAGCTTAGATTTATTGGGGTACGAGCAGTACTTC. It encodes CASSLDLLGYEQYF.

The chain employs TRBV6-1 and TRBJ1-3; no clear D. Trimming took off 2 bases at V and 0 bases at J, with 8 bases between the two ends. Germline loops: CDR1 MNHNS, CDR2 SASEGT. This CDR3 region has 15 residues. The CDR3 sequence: CASSERRTSGNTIYF. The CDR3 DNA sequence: TGTGCCAGCAGTGAACGACGGACCTCTGGAAACACCATATATTTT.